These 26 T cell receptor beta chains were sequenced from one sample in a study of low-dose radiotherapy and immunotherapy resistance in tumors. TRAV- and TRBV-specific primers were used for first-strand cDNA, which covered alpha and beta chains. A 20-cycle PCR with a constant-region primer and V-primer adapter amplified TCRs. In TCRdb, the reads were re-called with MiXCR into one record per CDR3 protein. The sample lists 55,000 to 65,000 distinct CDR3 sequences; about a quarter were seen once. Indicated time point: before trial treatment. The sample was PBMCs, taken before treatment. The receptors derive from a male donor with rectosigmoid adenocarcinoma.

This clonotype was observed at least ten times. V is TRBV6-2 or TRBV6-3 and J is TRBJ2-1, with 11 bases aligning to TRBD2. Looked up from germline, CDR1 is MNHEY and CDR2 is SVGEGT. With 5 bases clipped from V and 7 bases from J, the junction kept 4 bases outside the gene matches. The CDR3 runs 14 residues. The CDR3 loop reads CASSGLAGGNEQFF. As DNA, the CDR3 is TGTGCCAGCAGTGGGCTAGCGGGGGGTAATGAGCAGTTCTTC.

J is TRBJ2-7 and V is TRBV7-8; the D gene could be TRBD1 or TRBD2 (5 bases each). The CDR3 length is 13 residues. Germline V gene lookup returns CDR1 SGHVS and CDR2 FQNEAQ. V was cut by 5 bases and J by 6 bases, with 14 bases left in between. DNA of the CDR3: TGTGCCAGCAGCCCCGGGACCTCCGCCGAGCAGTACTTC. Amino acid sequence: CASSPGTSAEQYF.

The rearrangement links TRBV29-1 to TRBJ2-2; D ambiguous. CDR1 and CDR2 (germline): SQVTM, ANQGSEA. This CDR3 is built from 14 residues. Trimming removed 5 bases from V and 6 bases from J, with 16 bases in between. As DNA, the CDR3 is TGCAGCGTTCCCCCCCCCGAAAAGGCCGGGGAGCTGTTTTTT. Protein sequence: CSVPPPEKAGELFF.

Note on this clonotype: Since a far larger clone is one base different, this is likely a read error. The chain links TRBV5-1 to TRBJ2-7; 10 bases map to TRBD2. The CDR3 loop spans 16 amino acids. CDR1 is SGHRS and CDR2 is YFSETQ in the germline V gene. Germline trimming cut 0 bases from V and 7 bases from J; bases unmatched to any gene: 10. CDR3 DNA: TGCGCCAGCAGCTTGGTAGCTAGCGGGAGTTACACTGAGCAGTACTTC. Translating gives CASSLVASGSYTEQYF.

This clonotype was picked up many times. The chain is built from TRBV18 and TRBJ1-5, with a weak D call TRBD1 (5 bases). The CDR3 spans 14 residues. V was cut by 1 base and J by 7 bases, with 11 bases left in between. CDR1 and CDR2 (germline): KGHSH, LQKENI. For the CDR3, the DNA is TGTGCCAGCTCACCACGCAGGGAAGACCAGCCCCAGCATTTT. Translation gives CASSPRREDQPQHF.

This clonotype was seen at least ten times. V usage is TRBV12-3 or TRBV12-4 and J usage is TRBJ1-5; weak D call: TRBD1 (6 bases). Trimming took 6 bases from V and 3 from J, leaving 12 bases between them. The CDR3 is 14 residues long. The CDR3 DNA sequence: TGTGCCAGCAGCTCGGACAGAAACAATCAGCCCCAGCATTTT. It specifies CASSSDRNNQPQHF.

This clonotype appeared many times. The chain has TRBV28 and TRBJ1-2, with D possibly TRBD1 on 5 matching bases. V was clipped by 6 bases and J by 8 bases, with 16 bases between them. The CDR3 runs to 13 residues. CDR1 is MDHEN, CDR2 SYDVKM, per germline. The CDR3 DNA reads TGTGCCAGCAGCCGACGGAGGGGAGGCGGCTACACCTTC. Translation: CASSRRRGGGYTF.

At least ten counts were recorded for this clonotype. This chain connects TRBV19 to TRBJ1-2; possibly TRBD1 for D (6 bases). The CDR3 is 14 amino acids. V was trimmed by 4 bases and J by 6 bases, leaving 15 bases between them. Germline CDR1 and CDR2: LNHDA and SQIVND (reference sequence). The CDR3 reads CASSNPGAKHGYTF. In DNA, the CDR3 is TGTGCCAGTAGTAACCCAGGGGCGAAACATGGCTACACCTTC.

This clonotype has at least ten counts. The chain links TRBV19 to TRBJ2-3; 7 bases fit TRBD2. The germline V gene encodes CDR1 LNHDA and CDR2 SQIVND (reference sequence). The V gene end was trimmed by 11 bases and the J gene end by 6 bases; junction bases not matched to a gene: 14. The length of the CDR3 is 14 residues. As DNA, the CDR3 is TGTGCCTCCAAAAAGACGGACGGGGGGGATACGCAGTATTTT. It translates to CASKKTDGGDTQYF.

There are many counts of this clonotype. The chain couples TRBV5-1 to TRBJ2-5; no firm D call. Trimming removed 4 bases at V and 4 bases at J, with 11 bases between. CDR3 length: 13 amino acids. Per the germline V gene, CDR1 is SGHRS and CDR2 is YFSETQ. The CDR3 sequence is CASSEDPGETQYF. For the CDR3, the DNA is TGCGCCAGCAGCGAGGACCCGGGAGAGACCCAGTACTTC.

There are many counts of this clonotype. This chain links TRBV6-1 with TRBJ2-5; perhaps TRBD1 as D (6 bases). V was cut by 4 bases and J by 6 bases, with 12 bases left in between. Germline values: CDR1 MNHNS, CDR2 SASEGT. CDR3 length: 13 residues. DNA of the CDR3: TGTGCCAGCAGTGTTCAGGGGTTGCAGACCCAGTACTTC. Translating it yields CASSVQGLQTQYF.

The CDR3 loop is CASSTASGTKYNEQFF. The DNA for the CDR3 is TGTGCCAGCAGTACCGCCAGCGGGACAAAATACAATGAGCAGTTCTTC. This chain uses TRBV5-6 with TRBJ2-1, with a weak D call TRBD2 (7 bases). The V gene lost 5 bases and the J gene lost 4 bases, with 19 bases spanning the gap. CDR1 is SGHDT and CDR2 is YYEEEE in the germline V gene. The CDR3 totals 16 residues. Using reference TRBV5-6 and TRBJ2-1 for the parts outside the CDR3, the full variable domain is DAGVTQSPTHLIKTRGQQVTLRCSPKSGHDTVSWYQQALGQGPQFIFQYYEEEERQRGNFPDRFSGHQFPNYSSELNVNALLLGDSALYLCASSTASGTKYNEQFFGPGTRLTVL.

This clonotype was seen many times. The chain has TRBV12-3 or TRBV12-4 and TRBJ2-7; D ambiguous. Between the trimmed V and J ends, which lost 4 bases and 6 bases, there was a span of 7 bases. The CDR3 runs 11 residues. The chain's CDR3 is CASSSTGEQYF. CDR3 in DNA: TGTGCCAGCAGTTCCACGGGCGAGCAGTACTTC.

This clonotype came up once. V is TRBV7-2 and J is TRBJ1-1, with 9 bases that match TRBD1. Germline CDR1 reads SGHTA; CDR2 reads FQGNSA. Germline trimming cut 1 base from V and 8 bases from J; bases unmatched to any gene: 5. The CDR3 runs 14 residues. CDR3 protein: CASSLGTGALEAFF. DNA for the CDR3: TGTGCCAGCAGCTTAGGGACAGGGGCGTTGGAAGCTTTCTTT.

About this clonotype itself: This likely came from a read error, as a far larger clone is one base away. CDR3 DNA: TGCAGCGTTGAAGAGGGGACTAGCGGGAGCGAGACCCAGTTCTTC. Its protein is CSVEEGTSGSETQFF. The V call is TRBV29-1, the J call TRBJ2-1; TRBD2 matches at 14 bases. Trimming took 0 bases from V and 13 from J; bases not matched to a gene: 8. Per the germline V gene, CDR1 is SQVTM and CDR2 is ANQGSEA. This CDR3 is built from 15 residues.

This sequence joins TRBV29-1 and TRBJ2-1; a possible D gene is TRBD1 (6 bases). Trimming took 5 bases from V and 7 from J, leaving 18 bases between them. Germline values: CDR1 SQVTM, CDR2 ANQGSEA. The CDR3 loop spans 14 amino acids. The CDR3 protein is CSVRGYFGGNEQFF. The CDR3 DNA follows: TGCAGCGTTAGGGGGTACTTCGGCGGTAATGAGCAGTTCTTC.

In this sample, this clonotype turned up many times. The genes are TRBV28 and TRBJ1-6; 8 bases match TRBD1. CDR3 length: 14 residues. The germline V gene has CDR1 MDHEN and CDR2 SYDVKM. V shed 7 bases, J shed 7 bases, and the junction held 6 bases outside the gene matches. The CDR3 protein is CASKIGQGNSPLHF. CDR3 DNA: TGTGCCAGCAAAATCGGACAGGGAAATTCACCCCTCCACTTT.

This clonotype was recorded many times. The genes are TRBV2 and TRBJ2-1, with D possibly TRBD2 on 6 matching bases. The CDR3 loop spans 13 amino acids. The V gene lost 7 bases and the J gene lost 3 bases, with 10 bases spanning the gap. From germline, CDR1 is SNHLY and CDR2 FYNNEI. CDR3 sequence: CASTLAYYNEQFF. The CDR3 coding sequence is TGTGCCAGCACACTAGCATACTACAATGAGCAGTTCTTC.

This clonotype has a count of ten or more. V gene TRBV19 combines with J gene TRBJ2-1; a possible D gene is TRBD2 (5 bases). The CDR3 loop spans 15 amino acids. Germline V gene lookup returns CDR1 LNHDA and CDR2 SQIVND (reference sequence). V dropped 9 bases and J dropped 0 bases, with 15 bases sitting between them. This CDR3 reads CASTKSGSSYNEQFF. The CDR3 DNA reads TGTGCCAGCACAAAAAGCGGAAGCTCCTACAATGAGCAGTTCTTC.

The chain joins TRBV9 to TRBJ2-7, with TRBD1 matching 7 bases. CDR1 and CDR2 (germline): SGDLS, YYNGEE. CDR3 length equals 16 residues. The ends lost 0 bases at V and 5 bases at J; junction bases unmatched: 11. The CDR3 here is CASSVGAGTVKNEQYF. The DNA for the CDR3 is TGTGCCAGCAGCGTAGGGGCCGGGACAGTTAAGAACGAGCAGTACTTC.

This clonotype was seen repeatedly, ten times or more. The V call is TRBV14, the J call TRBJ1-4; D is possibly TRBD1 (6 bases). This CDR3 spans 16 amino acids. Germline CDR1 and CDR2: SGHDN and FVKESK. The ends were cut back, 0 bases at V and 5 bases at J, with 13 bases in the middle. The CDR3 spells CASSQDGGQGNEKLFF. CDR3 coding DNA: TGTGCCAGCAGCCAAGACGGCGGGCAGGGGAATGAAAAACTGTTTTTT.

At least ten counts were recorded for this clonotype. The J gene is TRBJ2-3, the V gene TRBV7-9; D is unclear. The CDR3 has 14 residues. Germline values: CDR1 SEHNR, CDR2 FQNEAQ (reference sequence). Trimming stripped 4 bases from V and 2 bases from J, with 10 bases between. DNA of the CDR3: TGTGCCAGCAGCTCAACTACGTACACAGATACGCAGTATTTT. This sequence encodes CASSSTTYTDTQYF.

This clonotype occurred many times. As DNA, the CDR3 is TGTGCCAGCAGCAATTTTCGTGGAAACACCATATATTTT. Amino acid sequence: CASSNFRGNTIYF. The chain employs TRBV7-9 and TRBJ1-3, with D uncertain. This CDR3 region has 13 residues. CDR1 is SEHNR, CDR2 FQNEAQ, per germline (reference sequence). The V end lost 5 bases, the J end lost 3 bases, and 8 bases lay between the germline ends. Drawing the rest from reference TRBV7-9 and TRBJ1-3, the complete variable domain is DTGVSQNPRHKITKRGQNVTFRCDPISEHNRLYWYRQTLGQGPEFLTYFQNEAQLEKSRLLSDRFSAERPKGSFSTLEIQRTEQGDSAMYLCASSNFRGNTIYFGEGSWLTVV.

This clonotype was found many times. The chain joins TRBV7-9 to TRBJ2-7; D gene ambiguous. The CDR3 loop spans 13 amino acids. Trimming pared 3 bases from V and 4 bases from J, leaving 10 bases between. The germline V gene encodes CDR1 SEHNR and CDR2 FQNEAQ (reference sequence). DNA for the CDR3: TGTGCCAGCAGCTTCCGGTCCCATTACGAGCAGTACTTC. Translating it yields CASSFRSHYEQYF.

With respect to this clonotype: A far larger clone lies a single base away; this is likely a read error. V gene TRBV7-3 combines with J gene TRBJ2-3, with 9 bases matching TRBD2. Germline CDR1 SGHTA, CDR2 FQGTGA. CDR3 length equals 18 residues. Trimming took 2 bases from V and 0 from J; bases not matched to a gene: 9. DNA for the CDR3: TGTGCCAGCAGCTTACTGGCTAGCGGGAACGGGAGCACAGATACGCAGTATTTT. Its protein is CASSLLASGNGSTDTQYF. The whole variable domain, remainder taken from reference TRBV7-3 and TRBJ2-3, is GAGVSQTPSNKVTEKGKYVELRCDPISGHTALYWYRQSLGQGPEFLIYFQGTGAADDSGLPNDRFFAVRPEGSVSTLKIQRTERGDSAVYLCASSLLASGNGSTDTQYFGPGTRLTVL.

This clonotype was recorded at least ten times. V gene TRBV6-2 or TRBV6-3 combines with J gene TRBJ2-1, with TRBD2 identical over 8 bases. The CDR3 is 16 amino acids. Germline CDR1 reads MNHEY; CDR2 reads SVGEGT. J lost 8 bases, V lost 2 bases, and 11 bases had no gene match. The CDR3 here is CASSYGGGRRVDEQFF. Written as DNA, the CDR3 is TGTGCCAGCAGTTACGGCGGCGGGAGGAGGGTGGATGAGCAGTTCTTC.